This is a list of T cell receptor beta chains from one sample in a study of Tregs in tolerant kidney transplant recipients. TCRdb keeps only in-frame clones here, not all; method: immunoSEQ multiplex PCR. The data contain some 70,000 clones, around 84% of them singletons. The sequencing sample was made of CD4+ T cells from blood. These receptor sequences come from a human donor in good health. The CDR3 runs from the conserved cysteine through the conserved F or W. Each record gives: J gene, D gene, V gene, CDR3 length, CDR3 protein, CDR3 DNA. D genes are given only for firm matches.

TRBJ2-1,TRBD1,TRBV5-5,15,CASSQGVWPGNEQFF,TGTGCCAGCAGCCAGGGGGTCTGGCCGGGGAATGAGCAGTTCTTC
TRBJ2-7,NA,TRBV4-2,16,CASSQEQGTPSYEQYF,TGTGCCAGCAGCCAAGAACAGGGAACCCCGAGCTACGAGCAGTACTTC
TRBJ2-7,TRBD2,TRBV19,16,CASSPERTSGGYEQYF,TGTGCCAGTAGTCCCGAAAGGACTAGCGGGGGCTACGAGCAGTACTTC
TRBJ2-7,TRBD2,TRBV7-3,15,CASSLRGLAYYEQYF,TGTGCCAGCAGCTTAAGGGGACTAGCGTACTACGAGCAGTACTTC
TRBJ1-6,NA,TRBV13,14,CASSLSGPNSPLHF,TGTGCCAGCAGCTTGTCCGGACCGAATTCACCCCTCCACTTT
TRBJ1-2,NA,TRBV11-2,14,CASSLRALNYGYTF,TGTGCCAGCAGCCTCCGGGCCTTGAACTATGGCTACACCTTC
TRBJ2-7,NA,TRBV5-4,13,CASSHGGLYEQYF,TGTGCCAGCAGCCACGGTGGTCTCTACGAGCAGTACTTC
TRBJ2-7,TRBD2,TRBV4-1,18,CASSHTGLAGPGSYEQYF,TGCGCCAGCAGCCACACAGGACTAGCGGGGCCCGGCAGCTACGAGCAGTACTTC
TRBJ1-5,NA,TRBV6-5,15,CASSSVLGSNQPQHF,TGTGCCAGCAGTTCCGTTTTAGGTAGCAATCAGCCCCAGCATTTT
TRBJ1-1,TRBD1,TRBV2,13,CASSVGRGTEAFF,TGTGCCAGCAGTGTAGGCAGGGGGACTGAAGCTTTCTTT
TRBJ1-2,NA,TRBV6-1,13,CASRGRAYYGYTF,TGTGCCAGCAGGGGACGGGCCTACTATGGCTACACCTTC
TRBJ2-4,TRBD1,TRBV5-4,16,CASSPGGGGTKNIQYF,TGTGCCAGCAGCCCAGGGGGCGGAGGGACCAAAAACATTCAGTACTTC